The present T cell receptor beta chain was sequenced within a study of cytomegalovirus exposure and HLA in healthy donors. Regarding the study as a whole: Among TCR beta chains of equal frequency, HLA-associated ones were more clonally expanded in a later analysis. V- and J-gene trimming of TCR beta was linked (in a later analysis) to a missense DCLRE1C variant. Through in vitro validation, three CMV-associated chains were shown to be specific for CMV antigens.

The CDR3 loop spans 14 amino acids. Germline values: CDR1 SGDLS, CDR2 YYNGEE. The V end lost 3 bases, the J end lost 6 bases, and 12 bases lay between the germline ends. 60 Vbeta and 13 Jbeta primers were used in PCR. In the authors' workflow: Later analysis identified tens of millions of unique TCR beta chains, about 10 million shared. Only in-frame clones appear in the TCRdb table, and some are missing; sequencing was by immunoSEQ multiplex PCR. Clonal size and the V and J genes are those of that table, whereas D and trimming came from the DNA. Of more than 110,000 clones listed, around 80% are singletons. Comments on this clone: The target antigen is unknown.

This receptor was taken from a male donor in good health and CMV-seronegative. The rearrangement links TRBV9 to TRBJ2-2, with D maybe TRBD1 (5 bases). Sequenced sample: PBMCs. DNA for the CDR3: TGTGCCAGCAGCGCTGGTGGGGCGCCCGGGGAGCTGTTTTTT. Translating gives CASSAGGAPGELFF. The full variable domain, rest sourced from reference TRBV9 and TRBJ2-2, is DSGVTQTPKHLITATGQRVTLRCSPRSGDLSVYWYQQSLDQGLQFLIQYYNGEERAKGNILERFSAQQFPDLHSELNLSSLELGDSALYFCASSAGGAPGELFFGEGSRLTVL.